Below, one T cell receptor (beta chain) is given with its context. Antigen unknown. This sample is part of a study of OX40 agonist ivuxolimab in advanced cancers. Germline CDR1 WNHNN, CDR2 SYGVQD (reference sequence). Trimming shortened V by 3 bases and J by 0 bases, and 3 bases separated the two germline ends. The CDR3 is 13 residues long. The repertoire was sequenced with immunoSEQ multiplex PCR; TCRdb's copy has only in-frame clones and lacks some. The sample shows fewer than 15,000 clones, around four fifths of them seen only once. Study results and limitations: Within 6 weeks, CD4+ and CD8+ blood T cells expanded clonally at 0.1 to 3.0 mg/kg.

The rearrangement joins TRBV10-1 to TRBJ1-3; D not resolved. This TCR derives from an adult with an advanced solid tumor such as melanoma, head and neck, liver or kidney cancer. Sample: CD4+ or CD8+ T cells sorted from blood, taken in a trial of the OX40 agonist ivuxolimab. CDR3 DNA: TGCGCCAGCAGTGAAACCTCTGGAAACACCATATATTTT. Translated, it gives CASSETSGNTIYF.